One and the same sample provided the 22 T cell receptor beta chains below, sequenced in a study of T cells in localized non-small cell lung cancer. Profiling relied on immunoSEQ multiplex PCR, and the TCRdb table lists in-frame clones only, not all of them. The table shows 35,000 to 40,000 clones, with around 90% occurring only once. The sample was peripheral blood, taken before any cancer treatment. These TCRs come from a woman aged 35 to 70 with stage I lung adenocarcinoma.

V gene TRBV4-2 combines with J gene TRBJ1-2; possibly TRBD1 for D (6 bases). V shed 1 base and J shed 2 bases, with 11 bases lying between them. The germline CDR1 and CDR2 sequences are LGHNA and YNFKEQ. The CDR3 length is 15 residues. CDR3 in DNA: TGTGCCAGCAGCCAAGTAACAGGGTCGAACTATGGCTACACCTTC. Protein product: CASSQVTGSNYGYTF.

This chain uses TRBV28 with TRBJ2-1; D remains unclear. Germline values: CDR1 MDHEN, CDR2 SYDVKM. V lost 5 bases and J 5 bases, leaving 4 bases between the germline ends. This CDR3 spans 11 amino acids. CDR3 DNA sequence: TGTGCCAGCAGTCACCACAATGAGCAGTTCTTC. Amino acid sequence: CASSHHNEQFF.

This clone was observed once. This chain uses TRBV7-9 with TRBJ2-3, with 11 nucleotides matching TRBD2. This CDR3 contains 16 residues. V lost 4 bases, J lost 8 bases, and 11 bases stayed unmatched. Germline V lookup: CDR1 SEHNR, CDR2 FQNEAQ (reference sequence). CDR3 sequence: CASSWGLAARSGTQYF. The CDR3 DNA reads as TGTGCCAGCAGCTGGGGACTAGCGGCTCGTTCTGGTACGCAGTATTTT. The whole variable domain, filled in from reference TRBV7-9 and TRBJ2-3, reads DTGVSQNPRHKITKRGQNVTFRCDPISEHNRLYWYRQTLGQGPEFLTYFQNEAQLEKSRLLSDRFSAERPKGSFSTLEIQRTEQGDSAMYLCASSWGLAARSGTQYFGPGTRLTVL.

The chain couples TRBV5-4 to TRBJ2-5; 11 bases map to TRBD2. CDR3 size: 16 residues. V gave up 0 bases and J gave up 6 bases; unmatched junction bases: 7. Germline CDR1 and CDR2: SGHNT and YYREEE (reference sequence). The DNA for the CDR3 is TGTGCCAGCAGCTTGGCCGGCGCTAGCGGGAGGCAGACCCAGTACTTC. Protein: CASSLAGASGRQTQYF.

The V and J genes are TRBV7-9 and TRBJ1-3, with TRBD1 as a possible D gene (6 bases). This CDR3 contains 15 residues. V dropped 4 bases and J dropped 1 base, with 11 bases sitting between them. Germline CDR1 is SEHNR and CDR2 is FQNEAQ (reference sequence). The CDR3 DNA reads TGTGCCAGCAGCTCTGACAGGCTGTCTGGAAACACCATATATTTT. This sequence encodes CASSSDRLSGNTIYF.

The chain recombines TRBV4-1 with TRBJ2-3; the D is unclear. The CDR3 extends over 16 amino acids. Trimming cost V 4 bases and J 0 bases, with 14 bases left between them. Germline CDR1 MGHRA, CDR2 YSYEKL. The CDR3 reads CASSPYTISSTDTQYF. CDR3 nucleotides: TGCGCCAGCAGCCCCTACACGATTTCTAGCACAGATACGCAGTATTTT.

The chain couples TRBV2 to TRBJ2-7, with 7 bases that match TRBD1. Germline V lookup: CDR1 SNHLY, CDR2 FYNNEI. V was clipped by 3 bases and J by 0 bases; unmatched bases: 5. This CDR3 contains 15 residues. CDR3 nucleotide sequence: TGTGCCAGCAGTGAGCCAACAGGGGCCTCCTACGAGCAGTACTTC. Encoded protein: CASSEPTGASYEQYF.

This chain links TRBV4-1 with TRBJ2-1; the D gene is possibly TRBD1 (5 bases). CDR1 is MGHRA and CDR2 is YSYEKL in the germline V gene. The CDR3 totals 12 residues. Trimming stripped 6 bases from V and 8 bases from J, with 11 bases between. The CDR3 region is CASRGIGDEQFF. CDR3 in DNA: TGCGCCAGCAGAGGAATAGGGGATGAGCAGTTCTTC.

The rearrangement joins TRBV30 to TRBJ2-2; TRBD2 agrees at 11 bases. Germline CDR1 reads GTSNPN; CDR2 reads SVGIG (reference sequence). V was clipped by 2 bases and J by 3 bases; unmatched bases: 11. This CDR3 has 18 residues. The DNA of the CDR3 is TGTGCCTGGAGTTTTCTCCCGCCGGGACTAGCGGACACCGGGGAGCTGTTTTTT. Protein: CAWSFLPPGLADTGELFF.

This clone appeared once. V is TRBV28 and J is TRBJ1-1; TRBD1 matches 11 bases. Germline values: CDR1 MDHEN, CDR2 SYDVKM. V lost 6 bases and J lost 4; bases outside the gene matches: 10. The CDR3 spans 16 residues. The CDR3 sequence is CASRPTWTGGITEAFF. DNA for the CDR3: TGTGCCAGCAGACCCACATGGACAGGGGGCATCACTGAAGCTTTCTTT.

The chain has TRBV6-5 and TRBJ1-2; D not certain. Germline V gene data show CDR1 as MNHEY and CDR2 as SVGAGI. Trimming removed 6 bases at V and 5 bases at J, with 19 bases between. The CDR3 spans 15 residues. CDR3 bases: TGTGCCAGCAGCTATGCGCGGAGGACTAGATATGGCTACACCTTC. Its protein is CASSYARRTRYGYTF.

J is TRBJ2-3 and V is TRBV29-1, with a weak D call TRBD2 (6 bases). Trimming removed 1 base from V and 8 bases from J, with 19 bases in between. CDR3 length: 15 residues. Germline-derived CDR1 and CDR2 are SQVTM and ANQGSEA. CDR3 nucleotides: TGCAGCGTTGAAGGTTTGATAGCGGAAGCAGGTACGCAGTATTTT. It yields the protein CSVEGLIAEAGTQYF.

J is TRBJ2-5 and V is TRBV19; D might be TRBD1 or TRBD2, each matching 5 bases. Germline CDR1 reads LNHDA; CDR2 reads SQIVND (reference sequence). The V and J ends lost 4 bases and 5 bases respectively, with 23 bases between them. The CDR3 is 17 residues long. The CDR3: CASSSPGASYGGETQYF. CDR3 DNA: TGTGCCAGTAGTAGCCCCGGGGCCTCTTATGGCGGGGAGACCCAGTACTTC.

The chain joins TRBV5-1 to TRBJ2-7; D gene unclear. V shed 0 bases and J shed 2 bases, with 9 bases lying between them. Germline values: CDR1 SGHRS, CDR2 YFSETQ. This CDR3 spans 14 amino acids. CDR3 in amino acids: CASSLASVTYEQYF. CDR3 DNA sequence: TGCGCCAGCAGCTTGGCCAGCGTAACCTACGAGCAGTACTTC.

This clone was detected only once. This chain connects TRBV7-9 to TRBJ2-7; D not certain. This CDR3 contains 12 residues. Germline values: CDR1 SEHNR, CDR2 FQNEAQ (reference sequence). Trimming took 4 bases from V and 4 from J, leaving 8 bases between them. The CDR3 sequence: CASSSESYEQYF. CDR3 coding DNA: TGTGCCAGCAGCTCCGAAAGTTACGAGCAGTACTTC.

This clone was detected only once. J is TRBJ2-5 and V is TRBV30; D call uncertain. The CDR3 length is 14 residues. V dropped 0 bases and J dropped 5 bases, with 13 bases sitting between them. Per germline, CDR1 GTSNPN and CDR2 SVGIG (reference sequence). Here the CDR3 reads CAWSVWGHSETQYF. The CDR3 DNA sequence: TGTGCCTGGAGTGTATGGGGTCATTCGGAGACCCAGTACTTC.

The chain couples TRBV5-4 to TRBJ1-6; TRBD1 matches 9 bases. Germline V CDR1 and CDR2: SGHNT, YYREEE (reference sequence). The CDR3 length is 14 residues. V was pared by 2 bases and J by 7 bases, with 1 base of the junction left unmatched. The CDR3 spells CASSFGQGNSPLHF. The DNA for the CDR3 is TGTGCCAGCAGCTTCGGACAGGGGAATTCACCCCTCCACTTT.

The V and J genes are TRBV5-1 and TRBJ1-1, with a tentative D call TRBD1 (5 bases). The CDR3 contains 14 residues. Germline loops: CDR1 SGHRS, CDR2 YFSETQ. V shed 3 bases and J shed 0 bases, with 9 bases lying between them. The CDR3 region has the DNA TGCGCCAGCAGCTCCCCGGGACTGAACACTGAAGCTTTCTTT. It is translated as CASSSPGLNTEAFF.

This clone was observed once. Other DNA sequences within the sample encode an identical CDR3. CDR3 region: CAVGSGSSYEQYF. For the CDR3, the DNA is TGTGCCGTCGGGTCAGGCAGCTCCTACGAGCAGTACTTC. V usage is TRBV10-3 and J usage is TRBJ2-7, with no clear D. Germline CDR1 and CDR2: ENHRY and SYGVKD. Between the trimmed V and J ends, which lost 11 bases and 0 bases, there was a span of 14 bases. The CDR3 sequence is 13 residues long.

The chain carries TRBV28 and TRBJ1-2, with 12 bases aligning to TRBD1. Germline assignment: CDR1 MDHEN and CDR2 SYDVKM. This CDR3 contains 17 residues. After removal of 1 base from V and 5 bases from J, the junction contained 8 bases not matched to a gene. CDR3 DNA: TGTGCCAGCAGTTTATCGGGACAGGGGGCGCGGCGGTATGGCTACACCTTC. Protein product: CASSLSGQGARRYGYTF.

The chain recombines TRBV7-9 with TRBJ2-7, with TRBD2 identical over 8 bases. There are 14 residues in the CDR3. V lost 4 bases, J lost 4 bases, and 6 bases stayed unmatched. Germline V lookup: CDR1 SEHNR, CDR2 FQNEAQ (reference sequence). Here the CDR3 DNA reads TGTGCCAGCAGCTCGGGGGGGACTTTATACGAGCAGTACTTC. Translating it yields CASSSGGTLYEQYF.

The chain employs TRBV5-4 and TRBJ2-5; 7 nucleotides align to TRBD2. V gave up 1 base and J gave up 1 base; unmatched junction bases: 1. In germline, CDR1 is SGHNT, CDR2 YYREEE (reference sequence). The CDR3 is made up of 14 amino acids. CDR3 sequence reads: CASSLPSGQETQYF. The CDR3 DNA reads as TGTGCCAGCAGCTTGCCTAGCGGCCAAGAGACCCAGTACTTC.